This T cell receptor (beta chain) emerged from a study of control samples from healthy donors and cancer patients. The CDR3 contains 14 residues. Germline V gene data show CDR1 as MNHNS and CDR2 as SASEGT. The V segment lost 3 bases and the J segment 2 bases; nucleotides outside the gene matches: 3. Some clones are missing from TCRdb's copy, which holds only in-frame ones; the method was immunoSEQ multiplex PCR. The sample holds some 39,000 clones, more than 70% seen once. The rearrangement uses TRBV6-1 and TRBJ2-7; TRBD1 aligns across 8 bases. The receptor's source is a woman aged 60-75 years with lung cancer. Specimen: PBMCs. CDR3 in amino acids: CASSDRDRTYEQYF. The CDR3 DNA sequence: TGTGCCAGCAGTGACCGGGACAGGACCTACGAGCAGTACTTC.